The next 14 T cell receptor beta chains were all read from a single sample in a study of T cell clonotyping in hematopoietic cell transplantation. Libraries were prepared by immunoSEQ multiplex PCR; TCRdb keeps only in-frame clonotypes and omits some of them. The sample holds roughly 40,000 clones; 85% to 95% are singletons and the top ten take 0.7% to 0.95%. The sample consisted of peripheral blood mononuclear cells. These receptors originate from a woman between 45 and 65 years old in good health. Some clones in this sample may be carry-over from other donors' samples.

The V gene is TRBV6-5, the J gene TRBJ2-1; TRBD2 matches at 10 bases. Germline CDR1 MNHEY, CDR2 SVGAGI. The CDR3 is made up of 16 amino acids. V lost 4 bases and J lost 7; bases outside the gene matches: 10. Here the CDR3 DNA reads TGTGCCAGCAGTTTCAGCGGGGGGGCCTCGTGGAATGAGCAGTTCTTC. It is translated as CASSFSGGASWNEQFF.

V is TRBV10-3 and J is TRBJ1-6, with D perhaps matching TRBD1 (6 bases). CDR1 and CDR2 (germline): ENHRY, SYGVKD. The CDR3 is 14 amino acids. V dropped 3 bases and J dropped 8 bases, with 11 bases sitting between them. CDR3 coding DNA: TGTGCCATCAGTGACGGGGGCACTGATTCACCCCTCCACTTT. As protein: CAISDGGTDSPLHF.

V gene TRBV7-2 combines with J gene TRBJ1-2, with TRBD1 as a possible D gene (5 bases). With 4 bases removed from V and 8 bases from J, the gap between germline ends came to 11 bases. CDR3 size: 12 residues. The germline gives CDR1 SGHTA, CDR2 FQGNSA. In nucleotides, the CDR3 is TGTGCCAGCAGCTCTGCCAGGGTGGGCTACACCTTC. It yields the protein CASSSARVGYTF.

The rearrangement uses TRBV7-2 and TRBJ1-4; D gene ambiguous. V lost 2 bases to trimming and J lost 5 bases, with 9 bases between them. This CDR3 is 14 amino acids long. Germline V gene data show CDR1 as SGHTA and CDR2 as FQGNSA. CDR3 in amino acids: CASSLILTNEKLFF. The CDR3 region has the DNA TGTGCCAGCAGCTTAATCTTAACGAATGAAAAACTGTTTTTT.

This chain's CDR3 is CATSPWGAFYEQYF. The DNA for the CDR3 is TGTGCCACCAGTCCTTGGGGGGCCTTCTACGAGCAGTACTTC. The chain couples TRBV15 to TRBJ2-7; either TRBD1 or TRBD2 may supply D (6 bases each). Trimming removed 6 bases from V and 3 bases from J, with 15 bases in between. Germline loops: CDR1 LNHNV, CDR2 YYDKDF (reference sequence). The CDR3 has 14 amino acids.

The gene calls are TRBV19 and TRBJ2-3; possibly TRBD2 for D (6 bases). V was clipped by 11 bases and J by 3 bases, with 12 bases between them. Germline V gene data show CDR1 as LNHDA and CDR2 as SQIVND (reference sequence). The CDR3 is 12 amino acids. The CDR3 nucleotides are TGTGCCTCCGCGGAGGGGACAGATACGCAGTATTTT. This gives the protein CASAEGTDTQYF.

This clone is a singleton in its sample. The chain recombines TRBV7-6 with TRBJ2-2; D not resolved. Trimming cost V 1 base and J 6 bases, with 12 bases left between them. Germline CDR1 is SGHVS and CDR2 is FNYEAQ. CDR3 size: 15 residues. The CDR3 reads CASSLGGDTAGELFF. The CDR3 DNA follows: TGTGCCAGCAGCTTAGGAGGAGACACCGCCGGGGAGCTGTTTTTT.

In nucleotides, the CDR3 is TGTGCCAGAAGCTTAGTATTGGGACAGGGACTTAATCAGCCCCAGCATTTT. Translating gives CARSLVLGQGLNQPQHF. The V call is TRBV7-5, the J call TRBJ1-5; TRBD1 is taken as the D call from the table, unchecked against the DNA. TRBV7-5 is listed as a pseudogene. This CDR3 spans 17 amino acids.

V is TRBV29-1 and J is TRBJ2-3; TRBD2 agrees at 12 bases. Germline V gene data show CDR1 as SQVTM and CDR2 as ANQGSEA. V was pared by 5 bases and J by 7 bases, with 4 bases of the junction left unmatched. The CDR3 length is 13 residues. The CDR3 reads CSVPSGGVYTQYF. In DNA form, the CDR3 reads TGCAGCGTTCCTAGCGGGGGGGTTTATACGCAGTATTTT.

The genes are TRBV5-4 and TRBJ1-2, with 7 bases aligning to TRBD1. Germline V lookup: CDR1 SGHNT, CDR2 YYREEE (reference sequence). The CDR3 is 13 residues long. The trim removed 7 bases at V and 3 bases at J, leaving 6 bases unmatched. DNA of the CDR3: TGTGCCAGCTCGCCGGGACAGCACTATGGCTACACCTTC. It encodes CASSPGQHYGYTF. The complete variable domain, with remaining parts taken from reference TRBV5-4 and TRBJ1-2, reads ETGVTQSPTHLIKTRGQQVTLRCSSQSGHNTVSWYQQALGQGPQFIFQYYREEENGRGNFPPRFSGLQFPNYSSELNVNALELDDSALYLCASSPGQHYGYTFGSGTRLTVV.

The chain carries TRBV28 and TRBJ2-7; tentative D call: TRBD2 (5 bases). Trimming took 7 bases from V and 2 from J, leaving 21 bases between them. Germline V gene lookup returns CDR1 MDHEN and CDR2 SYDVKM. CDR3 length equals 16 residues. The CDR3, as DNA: TGTGCCAGCACCCCTTCTGGACTCCTCGGGACCTACGAGCAGTACTTC. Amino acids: CASTPSGLLGTYEQYF.

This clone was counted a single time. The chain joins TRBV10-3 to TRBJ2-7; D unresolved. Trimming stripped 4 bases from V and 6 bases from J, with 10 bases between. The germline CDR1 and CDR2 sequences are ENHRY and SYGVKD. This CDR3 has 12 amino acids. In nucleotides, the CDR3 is TGTGCCATCAGTGGATCTGGCGGCGAGCAGTACTTC. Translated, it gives CAISGSGGEQYF.

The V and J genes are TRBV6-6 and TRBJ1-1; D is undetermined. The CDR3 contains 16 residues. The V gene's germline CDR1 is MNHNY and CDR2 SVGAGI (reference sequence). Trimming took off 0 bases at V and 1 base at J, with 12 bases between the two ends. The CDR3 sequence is CASSYSTGPSNTEAFF. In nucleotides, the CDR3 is TGTGCCAGCAGTTACTCGACCGGGCCGTCGAACACTGAAGCTTTCTTT.

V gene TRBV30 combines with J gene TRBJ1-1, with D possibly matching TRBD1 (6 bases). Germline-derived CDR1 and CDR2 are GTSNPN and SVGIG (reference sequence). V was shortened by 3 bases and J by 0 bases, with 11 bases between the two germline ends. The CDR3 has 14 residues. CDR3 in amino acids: CAWSPGGLNTEAFF. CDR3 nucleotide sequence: TGTGCCTGGAGCCCTGGGGGCTTGAACACTGAAGCTTTCTTT.